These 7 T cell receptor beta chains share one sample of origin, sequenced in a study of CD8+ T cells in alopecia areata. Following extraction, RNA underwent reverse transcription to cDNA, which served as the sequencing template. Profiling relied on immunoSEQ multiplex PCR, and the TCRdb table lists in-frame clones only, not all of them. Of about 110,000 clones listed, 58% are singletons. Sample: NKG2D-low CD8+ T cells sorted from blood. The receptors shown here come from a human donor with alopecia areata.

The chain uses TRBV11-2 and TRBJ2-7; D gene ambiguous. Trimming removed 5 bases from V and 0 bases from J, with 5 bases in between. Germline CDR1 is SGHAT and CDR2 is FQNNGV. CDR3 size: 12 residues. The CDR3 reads CASSGSSYEQYF. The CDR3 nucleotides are TGTGCCAGCAGCGGAAGCTCCTACGAGCAGTACTTC.

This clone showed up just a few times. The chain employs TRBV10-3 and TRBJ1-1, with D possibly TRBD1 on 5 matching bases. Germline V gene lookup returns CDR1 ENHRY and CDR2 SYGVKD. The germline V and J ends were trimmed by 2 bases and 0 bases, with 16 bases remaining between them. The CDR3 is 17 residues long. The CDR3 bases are TGTGCCATCAGTGAGCGGAGGCAGGGAGTCATGAACACTGAAGCTTTCTTT. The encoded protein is CAISERRQGVMNTEAFF.

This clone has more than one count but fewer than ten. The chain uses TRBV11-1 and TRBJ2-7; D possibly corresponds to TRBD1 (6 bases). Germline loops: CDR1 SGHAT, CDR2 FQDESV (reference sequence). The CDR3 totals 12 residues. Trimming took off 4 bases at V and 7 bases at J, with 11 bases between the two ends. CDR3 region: CASSYATGEQYF. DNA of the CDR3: TGTGCCAGCAGCTATGCAACAGGGGAGCAGTACTTC.

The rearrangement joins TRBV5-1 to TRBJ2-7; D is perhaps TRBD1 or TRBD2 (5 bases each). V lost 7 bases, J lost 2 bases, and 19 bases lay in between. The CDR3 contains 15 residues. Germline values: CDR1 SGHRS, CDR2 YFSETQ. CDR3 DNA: TGCGCCAGCTTTGACGGGGACCTAAACCCCTACGAGCAGTACTTC. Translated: CASFDGDLNPYEQYF.

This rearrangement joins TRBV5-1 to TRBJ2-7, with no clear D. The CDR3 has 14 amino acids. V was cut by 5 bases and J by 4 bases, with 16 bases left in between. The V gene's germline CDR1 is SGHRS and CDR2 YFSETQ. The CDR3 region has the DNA TGCGCCAGCAGTCAGGTCGCCTTAGGTTACGAGCAGTACTTC. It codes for CASSQVALGYEQYF.

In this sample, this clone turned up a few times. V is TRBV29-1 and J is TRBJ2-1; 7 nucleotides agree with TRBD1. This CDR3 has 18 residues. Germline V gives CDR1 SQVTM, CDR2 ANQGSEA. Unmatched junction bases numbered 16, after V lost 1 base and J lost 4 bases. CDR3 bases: TGCAGCGTTGAAGGGGACAGCCAAAGCATTACTCCTTACAATGAGCAGTTCTTC. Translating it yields CSVEGDSQSITPYNEQFF.

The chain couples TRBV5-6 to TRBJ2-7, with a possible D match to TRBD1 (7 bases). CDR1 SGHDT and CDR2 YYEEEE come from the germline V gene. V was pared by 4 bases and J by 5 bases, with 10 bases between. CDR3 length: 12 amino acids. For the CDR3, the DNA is TGTGCCAGCAGCGCGGGACAGAACGAGCAGTACTTC. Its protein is CASSAGQNEQYF.